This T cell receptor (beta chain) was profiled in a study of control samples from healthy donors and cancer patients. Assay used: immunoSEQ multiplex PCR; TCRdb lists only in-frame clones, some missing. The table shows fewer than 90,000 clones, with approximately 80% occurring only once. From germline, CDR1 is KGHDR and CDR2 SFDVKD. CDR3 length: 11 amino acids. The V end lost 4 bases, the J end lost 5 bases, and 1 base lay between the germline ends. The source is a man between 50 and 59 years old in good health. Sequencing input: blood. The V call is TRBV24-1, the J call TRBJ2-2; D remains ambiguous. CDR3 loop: CATSETGELFF. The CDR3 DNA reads TGTGCCACCAGTGAAACCGGGGAGCTGTTTTTT.